One T cell receptor beta chain is described in this entry. The sample originates from a study of shared clonotypes between healthy human individuals. Clones were sequenced by immunoSEQ multiplex PCR, and TCRdb holds only the in-frame ones, with some missing. The sample lists 500,000 or so clones, 95% to 96% occurring once. This CDR3 spans 13 amino acids. The V end lost 6 bases, the J end lost 7 bases, and 18 bases lay between the germline ends. Per germline, CDR1 SQVTM and CDR2 ANQGSEA. The chain recombines TRBV29-1 with TRBJ1-2, with D tentatively TRBD1 (5 bases). The sequenced sample was naive CD4+ T cells sorted from blood. The subset: CD45RA+ positively selected. The sequence came from a woman younger than 45 in good health. As DNA, the CDR3 is TGCAGCGTCGGAGAGGGCCAGGGCCGTGGCTACACCTTC. Protein product: CSVGEGQGRGYTF.